By frequency in the sample, the clone carrying this T cell receptor (beta chain) is medium-sized (0.01 to 0.1%). The antigen is unknown. V was cut by 3 bases and J by 5 bases, with 13 bases left in between. CDR1 LNHDA and CDR2 SQIVND come from the germline V gene (reference sequence). This CDR3 region has 14 residues. Time point here: week 23, last vaccination. The study gave 300 ug of mutant IDH1 20-mer peptide per vaccine dose, with topical imiquimod. This sample is part of a study of a mutant IDH1 vaccine in newly diagnosed glioma. Generated by immunoSEQ multiplex PCR, the TCRdb table keeps only in-frame clones and is missing some. This sample has around 34,000 clones, with roughly 79% found just once.

The clonotype originates from a middle-aged man with glioma. J is TRBJ1-2 and V is TRBV19; no clear D. The source material was PBMCs, sampled from a glioma patient whose treatment included an IDH1 peptide vaccine. DNA for the CDR3: TGTGCCAGTAGTATGCTGGGCTTGGGGTATGGCTACACCTTC. Translating it yields CASSMLGLGYGYTF.